These T cell receptor beta chains were read from a single sample in a study of shared clonotypes between healthy human individuals. The table came from immunoSEQ multiplex PCR; TCRdb's copy has only in-frame clones and leaves some out. The repertoire consists of approximately 500,000 clones, with around four fifths occurring once and the leading ten covering around 12%. Material: PBMCs. These receptors were taken from a woman between 35 and 50 years old in good health. Some clones in this sample may be carry-over from other donors' samples. Both conserved end residues are part of each CDR3. D genes are given only for firm matches. Size tells how often a clone was seen (once, few, many) or the class of an expanded clone, and some rows leave it out.

>13|NA|TRBJ1-5|NA|TRBV28
TGTGCCAGCATCCCCGGGATCAATCAGCCCCAGCATTTT
CASIPGINQPQHF
>15|NA|TRBJ2-5|NA|TRBV28
TGTGCCAGCAGTTTTGCTGGGGTTCTTGAGGAGACCCAGTACTTC
CASSFAGVLEETQYF
>15|NA|TRBJ1-1|NA|TRBV28
TGTGCCAGCAGTTTGCCCCCCCCCGGAAACACTGAAGCTTTCTTT
CASSLPPPGNTEAFF
>12|NA|TRBJ2-5|NA|TRBV19
TGTGCCACACGGGAGTTTGGAGAGACCCAGTACTTC
CATREFGETQYF
>12|NA|TRBJ1-2|NA|TRBV29-1
TGCAGCGTTGAAGCGGGGGCCTATGGCTACACCTTC
CSVEAGAYGYTF
>15|once|TRBJ2-2|TRBD2|TRBV2
TGTGCCAGCAGGGGACTAGCGGGTGACACCGGGGAGCTGTTTTTT
CASRGLAGDTGELFF
>14|many|TRBJ1-5|TRBD1|TRBV10-3
TGTGCCATCAGTGAGTCGGCAGGGGGCCGGCCCCAGCATTTT
CAISESAGGRPQHF
>16|NA|TRBJ2-1|NA|TRBV7-9
TGTGCCAGCAGCCCAAGGGGGACTACTCCATGGGATGAGCAGTTCTTC
CASSPRGTTPWDEQFF
>17|many|TRBJ1-2|NA|TRBV11-3
TGTGCCAGCAGCCATTTACCCCCTCCCTCTTCAGGCTATGGCTACACCTTC
CASSHLPPPSSGYGYTF
>13|NA|TRBJ2-3|NA|TRBV4-3
TGCGCCAGCAGCCAACTTAGCACAGATACGCAGTATTTT
CASSQLSTDTQYF
>16|once|TRBJ2-3|NA|TRBV28
TGTGCCAGCAGTTTATCGGTAGCAGGAGGGACAGATACGCAGTATTTT
CASSLSVAGGTDTQYF
>14|NA|TRBJ2-5|NA|TRBV30
TGTGCCTGGAGTGTACTACTAGGGCAAGAGACCCAGTACTTC
CAWSVLLGQETQYF
>13|NA|TRBJ1-1|NA|TRBV2
TGTGCCAGCAGTTCGCACGTGAACACTGAAGCTTTCTTT
CASSSHVNTEAFF
>13|few|TRBJ1-1|NA|TRBV30
TGTGCCTGGAGCCGGGGGGTTGCCACTGAAGCTTTCTTT
CAWSRGVATEAFF
>16|NA|TRBJ2-3|NA|TRBV18
TGTGCCAGCTCACCTCTCCAAGCGCCGAGCACAGATACGCAGTATTTT
CASSPLQAPSTDTQYF
>14|NA|TRBJ1-4|TRBD1|TRBV7-9
TGTGCCAGCCGATTCGACAGGGGTGTTGAAAAACTGTTTTTT
CASRFDRGVEKLFF
>16|NA|TRBJ2-2|NA|TRBV18
TGTGCCAGCTCACCACGGCACCCTCCGGGCACCGGGGAGCTGTTTTTT
CASSPRHPPGTGELFF
>14|once|TRBJ2-3|TRBD2|TRBV5-6
TGTGCCAGCACCAACCCCGGGGGGACAGATACGCAGTATTTT
CASTNPGGTDTQYF
>13|NA|TRBJ1-1|NA|TRBV2
TGTGCCAGCAGTGGTCAGACGAACACTGAAGCTTTCTTT
CASSGQTNTEAFF
>14|NA|TRBJ2-7|TRBD1|TRBV5-1
TGCGCCAGCAGCTTGCGCGGCAGGGGGCACGAGCAGTACTTC
CASSLRGRGHEQYF
>14|many|TRBJ2-5|NA|TRBV18
TGTGCCAGCTCACTAGAGGACGCGCGGAAGACCCAGTACTTC
CASSLEDARKTQYF
>16|NA|TRBJ2-7|TRBD2|TRBV4-1
TGCGCCAGCAGCCAAGGTGGCGGGAGGAGCTCCTACGAGCAGTACTTC
CASSQGGGRSSYEQYF
>13|few|TRBJ1-5|NA|TRBV6-1
TGTGCCAGCAGGAGACAGGTTAATCAGCCCCAGCATTTT
CASRRQVNQPQHF
>16|NA|TRBJ2-7|TRBD2|TRBV19
TGTGCCAGTAGAGCACTAGCGGGAGGGCCCTCCTACGAGCAGTACTTC
CASRALAGGPSYEQYF
>12|NA|TRBJ2-1|NA|TRBV7-9
TGTGCCAGCAGCTTAAACAACAATGAGCAGTTCTTC
CASSLNNNEQFF
>14|NA|TRBJ2-7|NA|TRBV10-2
TGCGCCAGCAGTGAGGGACTGGGAGCCTACGAGCAGTACTTC
CASSEGLGAYEQYF
>15|NA|TRBJ1-1|NA|TRBV15
TGTGCCACCAGCAGAGATCGGGGGGGGAACACTGAAGCTTTCTTT
CATSRDRGGNTEAFF
>14|NA|TRBJ2-7|TRBD1|TRBV6-5
TGTGCCAGCAGTCCGCTCGACAGGGCCTACGAGCAGTACTTC
CASSPLDRAYEQYF
>15|NA|TRBJ2-1|NA|TRBV27
TGTGCCAGCAGTGACCGGGACTCATTTTACAATGAGCAGTTCTTC
CASSDRDSFYNEQFF
>15|NA|TRBJ2-2|NA|TRBV5-1
TGCGCCAGCAGCTTGGGGGGGACCAACACCGGGGAGCTGTTTTTT
CASSLGGTNTGELFF
>15|NA|TRBJ2-1|NA|TRBV7-3
TGTGCCAGCAGTCTAGACAGCACACCCTACAATGAGCAGTTCTTC
CASSLDSTPYNEQFF
>17|NA|TRBJ2-1|TRBD2|TRBV19
TGTGCCAGTAGTCCCGCATATCTAGCGGGAGGAATGGGTGAGCAGTTCTTC
CASSPAYLAGGMGEQFF
>13|NA|TRBJ1-1|NA|TRBV7-7
TGTGCTAGCAGTCGGGACTGGAACACTGAAGCTTTCTTT
CASSRDWNTEAFF
>14|once|TRBJ2-1|TRBD2|TRBV27
TGTGCCAGCAGTTCCGGGAGGGTTACGAATGAGCAGTTCTTC
CASSSGRVTNEQFF